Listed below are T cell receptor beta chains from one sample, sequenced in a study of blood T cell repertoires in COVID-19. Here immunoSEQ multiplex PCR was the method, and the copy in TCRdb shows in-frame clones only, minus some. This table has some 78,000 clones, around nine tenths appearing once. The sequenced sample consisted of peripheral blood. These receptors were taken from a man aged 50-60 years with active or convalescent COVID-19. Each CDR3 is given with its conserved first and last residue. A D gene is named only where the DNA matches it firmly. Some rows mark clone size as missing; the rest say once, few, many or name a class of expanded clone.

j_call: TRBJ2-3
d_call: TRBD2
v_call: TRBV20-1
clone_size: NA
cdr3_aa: CSATDPSGGVTDTQYF
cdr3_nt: TGCAGTGCTACTGACCCTAGCGGGGGGGTTACAGATACGCAGTATTTT

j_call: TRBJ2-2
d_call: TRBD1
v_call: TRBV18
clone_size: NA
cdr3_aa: CASSFIGQVNTGELFF
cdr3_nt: TGTGCCAGCTCTTTCATCGGACAGGTGAACACCGGGGAGCTGTTTTTT

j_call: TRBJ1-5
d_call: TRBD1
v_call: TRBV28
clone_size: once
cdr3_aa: CASSWTGLNQPQHF
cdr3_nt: TGTGCCAGCAGCTGGACAGGCCTCAATCAGCCCCAGCATTTT

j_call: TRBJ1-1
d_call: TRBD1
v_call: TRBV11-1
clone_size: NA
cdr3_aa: CASSLRGQGTAEAFF
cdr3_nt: TGTGCCAGCAGCTTACGGGGACAGGGGACGGCTGAAGCTTTCTTT

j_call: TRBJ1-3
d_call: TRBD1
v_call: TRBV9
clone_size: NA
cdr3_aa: CASSPQGAENTIYF
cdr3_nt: TGTGCCAGCAGCCCCCAGGGGGCGGAAAACACCATATATTTT

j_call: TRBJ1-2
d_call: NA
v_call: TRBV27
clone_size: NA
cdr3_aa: CASRGLTNYGYTF
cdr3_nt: TGTGCCAGCAGGGGACTGACTAACTATGGCTACACCTTC

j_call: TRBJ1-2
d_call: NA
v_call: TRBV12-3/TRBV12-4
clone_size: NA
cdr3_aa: CASATQANYGYTF
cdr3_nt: TGTGCCAGCGCTACACAGGCAAACTATGGCTACACCTTC

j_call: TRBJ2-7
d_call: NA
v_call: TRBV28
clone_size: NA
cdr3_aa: CASRSRGGYEQYF
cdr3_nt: TGTGCCAGCAGAAGCAGGGGAGGGTACGAGCAGTACTTC

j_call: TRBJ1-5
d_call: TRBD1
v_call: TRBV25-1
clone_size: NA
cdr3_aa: CASSGTGGSQPQHF
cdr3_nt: TGTGCCAGCAGTGGGACAGGGGGCTCTCAGCCCCAGCATTTT

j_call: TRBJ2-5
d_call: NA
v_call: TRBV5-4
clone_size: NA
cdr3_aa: CASSLVGSETQYF
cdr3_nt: TGTGCCAGCAGCTTGGTAGGGAGCGAGACCCAGTACTTC

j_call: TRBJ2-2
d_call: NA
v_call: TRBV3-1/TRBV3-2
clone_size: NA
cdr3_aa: CASSPGDRTGELFF
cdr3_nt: TGTGCCAGCAGCCCAGGGGATCGGACCGGGGAGCTGTTTTTT

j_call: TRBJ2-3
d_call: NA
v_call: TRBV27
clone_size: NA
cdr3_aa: CARGIDWRDTQYF
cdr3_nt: TGTGCCAGAGGAATAGACTGGAGAGATACGCAGTATTTT

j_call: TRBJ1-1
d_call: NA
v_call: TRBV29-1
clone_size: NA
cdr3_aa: CSVGQGKTEAFF
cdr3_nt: TGCAGCGTTGGTCAGGGTAAAACTGAAGCTTTCTTT

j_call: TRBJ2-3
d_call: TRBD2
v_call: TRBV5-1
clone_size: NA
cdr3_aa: CASSSRLAGAHTDTQYF
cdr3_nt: TGCGCCAGCAGCTCGCGACTAGCGGGGGCTCACACAGATACGCAGTATTTT

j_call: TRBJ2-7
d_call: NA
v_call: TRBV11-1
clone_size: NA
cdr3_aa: CASSLAGTSTYEQYF
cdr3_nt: TGTGCCAGCAGCTTAGCTGGGACAAGTACCTACGAGCAGTACTTC

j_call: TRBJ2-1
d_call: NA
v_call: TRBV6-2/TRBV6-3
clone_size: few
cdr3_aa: CASSYGGQAYNEQFF
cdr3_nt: TGTGCCAGCAGTTACGGGGGACAAGCCTACAATGAGCAGTTCTTC

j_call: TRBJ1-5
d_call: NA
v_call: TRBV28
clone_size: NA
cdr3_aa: CASSLRNQPQHF
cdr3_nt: TGTGCCAGCAGTTTGCGAAATCAGCCCCAGCATTTT

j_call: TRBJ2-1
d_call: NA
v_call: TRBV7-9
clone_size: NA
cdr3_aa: CASPGVNDNEQFF
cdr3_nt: TGTGCCAGCCCCGGGGTCAACGACAATGAGCAGTTCTTC

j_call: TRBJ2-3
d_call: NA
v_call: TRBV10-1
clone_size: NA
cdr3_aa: CASSEEAYPTDTQYF
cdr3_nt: TGCGCCAGCAGTGAGGAGGCTTATCCCACAGATACGCAGTATTTT

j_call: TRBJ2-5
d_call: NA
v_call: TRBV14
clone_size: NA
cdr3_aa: CASSQGAFKTQYF
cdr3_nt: TGTGCCAGCAGCCAGGGGGCATTTAAGACCCAGTACTTC

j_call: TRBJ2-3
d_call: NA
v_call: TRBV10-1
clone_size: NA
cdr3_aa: CASSPNGGGRDTQYF
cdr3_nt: TGCGCCAGCAGCCCCAACGGGGGAGGTAGAGATACGCAGTATTTT

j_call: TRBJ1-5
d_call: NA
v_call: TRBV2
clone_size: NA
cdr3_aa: CASSVTVVGNQPQHF
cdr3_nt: TGTGCCAGCAGTGTCACGGTGGTTGGTAATCAGCCCCAGCATTTT

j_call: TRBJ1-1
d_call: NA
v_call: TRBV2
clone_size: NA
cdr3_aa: CASSGPGDTEAFF
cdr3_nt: TGTGCCAGCAGTGGGCCCGGAGACACTGAAGCTTTCTTT

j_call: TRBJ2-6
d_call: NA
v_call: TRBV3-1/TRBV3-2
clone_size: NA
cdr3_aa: CASSQHGTGGANVLTF
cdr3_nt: TGTGCCAGCAGCCAACACGGGACTGGTGGGGCCAACGTCCTGACTTTC

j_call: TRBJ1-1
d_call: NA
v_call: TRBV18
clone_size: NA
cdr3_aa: CASSPQRNTEAFF
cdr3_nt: TGTGCCAGCTCACCACAGCGTAACACTGAAGCTTTCTTT

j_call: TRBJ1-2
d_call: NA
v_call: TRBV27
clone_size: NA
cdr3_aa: CASSLSGGLKGYTF
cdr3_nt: TGTGCCAGCAGTTTATCCGGAGGGTTAAAGGGCTACACCTTC

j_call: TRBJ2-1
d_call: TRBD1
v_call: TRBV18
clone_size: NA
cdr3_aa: CASSPRRAGGHNEQFF
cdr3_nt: TGTGCCAGCTCACCACGGCGGGCAGGGGGCCACAATGAGCAGTTCTTC

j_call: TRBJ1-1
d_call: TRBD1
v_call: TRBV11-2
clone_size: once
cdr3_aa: CASSPDRVEAFF
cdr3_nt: TGTGCCAGCAGCCCCGACAGGGTTGAAGCTTTCTTT

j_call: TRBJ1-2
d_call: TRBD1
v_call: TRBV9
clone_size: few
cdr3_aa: CASSPREGTGAGYTF
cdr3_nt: TGTGCCAGCAGCCCGAGGGAGGGGACAGGGGCTGGCTACACCTTC

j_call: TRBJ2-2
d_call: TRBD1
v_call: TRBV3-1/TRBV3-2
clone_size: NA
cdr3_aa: CASSTGQGADGELFF
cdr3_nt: TGTGCCAGCAGCACGGGACAGGGGGCCGACGGGGAGCTGTTTTTT

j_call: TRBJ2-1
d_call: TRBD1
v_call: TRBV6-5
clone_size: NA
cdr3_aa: CASSYRDRAYNEQFF
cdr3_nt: TGTGCCAGCAGTTACCGGGACAGGGCCTACAATGAGCAGTTCTTC

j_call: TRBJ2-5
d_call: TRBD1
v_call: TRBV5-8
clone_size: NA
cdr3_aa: CASSRQGRSSQETQYF
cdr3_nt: TGTGCCAGCAGTCGACAGGGGAGGAGTAGCCAAGAGACCCAGTACTTC

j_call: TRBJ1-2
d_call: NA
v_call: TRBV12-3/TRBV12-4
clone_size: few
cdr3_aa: CASTSGGSGYTF
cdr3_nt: TGTGCCAGCACCTCGGGCGGGTCTGGCTACACCTTC

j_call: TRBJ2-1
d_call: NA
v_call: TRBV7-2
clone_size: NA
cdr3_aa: CASSLVRANEQFF
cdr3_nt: TGTGCCAGCAGCTTAGTCAGGGCCAATGAGCAGTTCTTC

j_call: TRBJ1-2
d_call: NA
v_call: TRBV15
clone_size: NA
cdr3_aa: CATSRDGGTGYGYTF
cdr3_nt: TGTGCCACCAGCAGAGATGGCGGTACGGGCTATGGCTACACCTTC

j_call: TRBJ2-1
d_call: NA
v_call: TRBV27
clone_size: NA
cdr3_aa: CASSLFSSAIHNEQFF
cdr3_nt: TGTGCCAGCAGTTTATTCTCTAGCGCCATCCACAATGAGCAGTTCTTC

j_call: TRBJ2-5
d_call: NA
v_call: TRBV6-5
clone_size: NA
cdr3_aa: CASSWSLEGETQYF
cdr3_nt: TGTGCCAGCAGTTGGTCCCTAGAAGGAGAGACCCAGTACTTC

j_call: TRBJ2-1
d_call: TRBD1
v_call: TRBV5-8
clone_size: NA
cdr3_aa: CASSIQGGRTDEQFF
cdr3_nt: TGTGCCAGCAGCATCCAAGGGGGCAGAACGGATGAGCAGTTCTTC

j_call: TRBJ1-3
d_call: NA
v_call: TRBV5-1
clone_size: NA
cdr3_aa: CASSNGGIRNTIYF
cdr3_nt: TGCGCCAGCAGCAACGGGGGTATTCGAAACACCATATATTTT

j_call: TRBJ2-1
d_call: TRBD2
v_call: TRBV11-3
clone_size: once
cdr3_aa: CASSAGTSGGAIYNEQFF
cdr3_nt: TGTGCCAGCAGCGCCGGGACTAGCGGGGGGGCCATCTACAATGAGCAGTTCTTC

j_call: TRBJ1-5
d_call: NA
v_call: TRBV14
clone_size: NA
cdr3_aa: CASSQLVGGPQHF
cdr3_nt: TGTGCCAGCAGCCAATTGGTCGGAGGGCCCCAGCATTTT

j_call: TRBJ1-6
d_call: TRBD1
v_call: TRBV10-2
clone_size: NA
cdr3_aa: CASSESGRGENSPLHF
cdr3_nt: TGCGCCAGCAGTGAGAGTGGCAGGGGGGAGAATTCACCCCTCCACTTT

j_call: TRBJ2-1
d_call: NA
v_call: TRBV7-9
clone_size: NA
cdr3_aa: CASSSQGLISDNEQFF
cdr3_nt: TGTGCCAGCAGTTCACAGGGTTTGATTAGCGACAATGAGCAGTTCTTC